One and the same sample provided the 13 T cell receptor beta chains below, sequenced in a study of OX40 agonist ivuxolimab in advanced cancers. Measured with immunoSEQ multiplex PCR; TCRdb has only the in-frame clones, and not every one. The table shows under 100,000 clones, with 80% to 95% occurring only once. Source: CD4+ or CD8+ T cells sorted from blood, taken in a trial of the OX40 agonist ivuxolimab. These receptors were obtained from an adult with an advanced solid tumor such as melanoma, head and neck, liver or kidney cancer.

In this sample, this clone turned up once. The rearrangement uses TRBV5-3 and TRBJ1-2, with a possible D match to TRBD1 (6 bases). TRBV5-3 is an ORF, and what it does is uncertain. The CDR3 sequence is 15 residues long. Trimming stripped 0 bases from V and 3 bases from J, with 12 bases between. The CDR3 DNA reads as TGTGCCAGAAGCTTGGCGGTGAGGGGGGACTATGGCTACACCTTC. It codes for CARSLAVRGDYGYTF.

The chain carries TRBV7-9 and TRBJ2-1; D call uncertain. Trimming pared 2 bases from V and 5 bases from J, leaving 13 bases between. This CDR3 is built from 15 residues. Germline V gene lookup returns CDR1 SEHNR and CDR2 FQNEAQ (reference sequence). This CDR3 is CASSLLTLADNEQFF. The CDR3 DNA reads TGTGCCAGCAGCTTATTGACATTAGCAGACAATGAGCAGTTCTTC.

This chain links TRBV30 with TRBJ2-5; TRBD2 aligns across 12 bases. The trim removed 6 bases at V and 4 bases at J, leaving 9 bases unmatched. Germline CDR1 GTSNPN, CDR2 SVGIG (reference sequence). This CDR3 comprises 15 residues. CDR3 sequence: CACPTQGLAGETQYF. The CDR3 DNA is TGTGCCTGCCCCACACAGGGACTAGCGGGAGAGACCCAGTACTTC. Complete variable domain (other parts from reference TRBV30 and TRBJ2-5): SQTIHQWPATLVQPVGSPLSLECTVEGTSNPNLYWYRQAAGRGLQLLFYSVGIGQISSEVPQNLSASRPQDRQFILSSKKLLLSDSGFYLCACPTQGLAGETQYFGPGTRLLVL.

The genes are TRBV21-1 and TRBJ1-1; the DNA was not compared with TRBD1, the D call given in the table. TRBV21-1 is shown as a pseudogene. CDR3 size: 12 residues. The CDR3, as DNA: TGTGCCAGCAGCACTCAGGGGGGTGAAGCTTTCTTT. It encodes CASSTQGGEAFF.

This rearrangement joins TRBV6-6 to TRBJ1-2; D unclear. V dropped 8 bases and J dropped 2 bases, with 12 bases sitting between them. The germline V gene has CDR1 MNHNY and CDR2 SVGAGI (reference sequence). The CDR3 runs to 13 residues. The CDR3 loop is CASGGRINYGYTF. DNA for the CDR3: TGTGCCAGCGGAGGACGGATAAACTATGGCTACACCTTC.

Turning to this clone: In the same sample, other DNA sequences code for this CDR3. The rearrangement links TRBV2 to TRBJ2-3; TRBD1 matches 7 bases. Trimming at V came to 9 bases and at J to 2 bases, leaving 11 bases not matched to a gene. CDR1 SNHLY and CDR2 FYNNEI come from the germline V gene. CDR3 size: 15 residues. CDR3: CASTPRTGSTDTQYF. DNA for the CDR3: TGTGCCAGTACTCCCCGGACAGGATCCACAGATACGCAGTATTTT.

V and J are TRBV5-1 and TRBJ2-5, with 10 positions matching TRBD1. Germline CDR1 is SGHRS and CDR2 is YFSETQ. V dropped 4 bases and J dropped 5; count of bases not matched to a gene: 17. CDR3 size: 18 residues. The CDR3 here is CASSASGTGAMGGETQYF. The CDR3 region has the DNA TGCGCCAGCAGCGCGTCCGGGACAGGGGCAATGGGAGGGGAGACCCAGTACTTC.

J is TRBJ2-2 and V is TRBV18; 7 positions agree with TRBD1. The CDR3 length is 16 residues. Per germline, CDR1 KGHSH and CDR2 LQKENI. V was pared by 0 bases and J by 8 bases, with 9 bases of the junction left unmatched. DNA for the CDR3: TGTGCCAGCTCACCACCCGCGACAGGGCTCTCGGGGGAGCTGTTTTTT. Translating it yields CASSPPATGLSGELFF.

CDR3 sequence reads: CASSYPGQETQYF. CDR3 coding DNA: TGTGCCAGCAGTTACCCGGGGCAAGAGACCCAGTACTTC. The chain combines TRBV6-5 with TRBJ2-5; the D gene is possibly TRBD2 (5 bases). CDR1 and CDR2 (germline): MNHEY, SVGAGI. The CDR3 is made up of 13 amino acids. Trimming pared 2 bases from V and 2 bases from J, leaving 6 bases between.

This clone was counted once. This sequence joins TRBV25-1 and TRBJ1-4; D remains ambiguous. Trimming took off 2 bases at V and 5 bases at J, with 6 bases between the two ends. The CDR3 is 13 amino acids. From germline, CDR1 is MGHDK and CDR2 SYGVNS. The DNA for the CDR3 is TGTGCCAGCAGTGAACCGGAAAATGAAAAACTGTTTTTT. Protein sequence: CASSEPENEKLFF.

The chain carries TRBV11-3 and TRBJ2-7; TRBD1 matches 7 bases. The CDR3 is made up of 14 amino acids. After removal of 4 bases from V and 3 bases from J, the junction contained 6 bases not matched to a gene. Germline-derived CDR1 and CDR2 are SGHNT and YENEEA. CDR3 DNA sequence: TGTGCCAGCAGCTATAGGGACAGTAGCTACGAGCAGTACTTC. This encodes CASSYRDSSYEQYF.

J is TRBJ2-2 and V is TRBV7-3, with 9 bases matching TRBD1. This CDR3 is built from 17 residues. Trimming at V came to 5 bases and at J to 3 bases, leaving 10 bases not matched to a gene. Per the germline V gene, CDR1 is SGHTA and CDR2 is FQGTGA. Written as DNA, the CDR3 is TGTGCCAGCAGCCCCGGGCGGGACAGGGCTTACACCGGGGAGCTGTTTTTT. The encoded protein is CASSPGRDRAYTGELFF.

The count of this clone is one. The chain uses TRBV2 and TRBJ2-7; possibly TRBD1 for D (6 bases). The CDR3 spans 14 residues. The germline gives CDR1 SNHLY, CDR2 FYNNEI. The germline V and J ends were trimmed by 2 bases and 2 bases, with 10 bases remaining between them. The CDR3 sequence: CASSEQGWAYEQYF. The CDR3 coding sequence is TGTGCCAGCAGTGAACAGGGGTGGGCCTACGAGCAGTACTTC.